One T cell receptor beta chain is described in this entry. Antigen unknown. The data stem from a study of shared clonotypes between healthy human individuals. At the level of the study: Contributing individuals were two females and a few males aged 18 to 49. Per donor, CD8 memory used one plate, CD8 naive used two, CD4 memory used three and CD4 naive used three. Study-level points and caveats: Some clonotypes were shared by all four sorted-subset donors, while others were not shared. The non-shared ones had lower generation probabilities than the shared ones.

CD8 cells regarded as naive lacked CD45RO, were positively chosen for CCR7, and omitted terminally differentiated effector memory CD45RA+ cells. Each sample came from a Caucasian adult donor living in Nashville, Tennessee. Generated by immunoSEQ multiplex PCR, the TCRdb table keeps only in-frame clones and is missing some. The table has some 2,100,000 clones, approximately 94% seen once. Trimming stripped 0 bases from V and 0 bases from J, with 15 bases between. Germline V gene lookup returns CDR1 SGHDN and CDR2 FVKESK. This CDR3 has 19 residues. The chain has TRBV14 and TRBJ2-6, with D maybe TRBD2 (5 bases). Material for sequencing was naive CD8+ T cells from PBMCs. The source is a man younger than 35 in good health. Some clones in this sample may be carry-over from other donors' samples. CDR3 sequence reads: CASSQDSAFGFSGANVLTF. In DNA, the CDR3 is TGTGCCAGCAGCCAAGATAGCGCCTTCGGCTTCTCTGGGGCCAACGTCCTGACTTTC.